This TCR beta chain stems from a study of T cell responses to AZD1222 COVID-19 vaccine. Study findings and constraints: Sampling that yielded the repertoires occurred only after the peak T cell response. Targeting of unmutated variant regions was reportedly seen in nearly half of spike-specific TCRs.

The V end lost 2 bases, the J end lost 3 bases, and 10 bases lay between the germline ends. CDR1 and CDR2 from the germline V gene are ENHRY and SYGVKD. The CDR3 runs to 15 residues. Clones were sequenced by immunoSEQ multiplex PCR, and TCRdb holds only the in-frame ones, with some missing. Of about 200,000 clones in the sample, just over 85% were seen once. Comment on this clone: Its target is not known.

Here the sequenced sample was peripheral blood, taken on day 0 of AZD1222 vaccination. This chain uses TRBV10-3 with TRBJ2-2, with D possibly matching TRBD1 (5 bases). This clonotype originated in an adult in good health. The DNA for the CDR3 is TGTGCCATCAGTGAGAGGCAGGGCGACACCGGGGAGCTGTTTTTT. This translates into CAISERQGDTGELFF.